This entry lists 10 T cell receptor beta chains sequenced from one sample in a study of cytomegalovirus exposure and HLA in healthy donors. PCR involved 60 Vbeta and 13 Jbeta primers. The table came from immunoSEQ multiplex PCR; TCRdb's copy has only in-frame clones and leaves some out. Altogether 130,000 or so clones are present, roughly three quarters being singletons, with the ten largest covering over 1.3%. The sample comprised PBMCs. The source of these receptors is a woman in her 40s in good health and CMV-seronegative.

This clone was counted a single time. The chain combines TRBV7-9 with TRBJ1-2, with TRBD1 matching 8 bases. V shed 5 bases, J shed 5 bases, and the junction held 10 bases outside the gene matches. Looked up from germline, CDR1 is SEHNR and CDR2 is FQNEAQ (reference sequence). This CDR3 is built from 15 residues. The CDR3: CASSLTTDRGYGYTF. The CDR3 DNA sequence: TGTGCCAGCAGCCTTACGACCGACAGGGGATATGGCTACACCTTC.

The V and J genes are TRBV7-9 and TRBJ1-2; D possibly corresponds to TRBD1 (5 bases). Germline V CDR1 and CDR2: SEHNR, FQNEAQ (reference sequence). This CDR3 spans 14 amino acids. The V end lost 1 base, the J end lost 0 bases, and 6 bases lay between the germline ends. The CDR3 bases are TGTGCCAGCAGCTTAGGACAGTCTAACTATGGCTACACCTTC. Its translation: CASSLGQSNYGYTF.

The rearrangement links TRBV5-6 to TRBJ2-7, with 7 bases matching TRBD1. Germline V gene sequence: CDR1 SGHDT, CDR2 YYEEEE. The CDR3 covers 15 residues. Trimming took 8 bases from V and 3 from J; bases not matched to a gene: 14. This CDR3 is CASMRNRDSSYEQYF. The CDR3 nucleotides are TGTGCCAGTATGAGGAACAGGGACAGTAGCTACGAGCAGTACTTC.

J is TRBJ2-7 and V is TRBV9, with D tentatively TRBD2 (6 bases). CDR3 length: 14 amino acids. With 0 bases removed from V and 0 bases from J, the gap between germline ends came to 7 bases. Germline V gene sequence: CDR1 SGDLS, CDR2 YYNGEE. This CDR3 reads CASSVDGSSYEQYF. The CDR3 bases are TGTGCCAGCAGCGTAGACGGGAGCTCCTACGAGCAGTACTTC.

The rearrangement links TRBV10-3 to TRBJ1-4, with 7 bases fitting TRBD1. The length of the CDR3 is 14 residues. Per the germline V gene, CDR1 is ENHRY and CDR2 is SYGVKD. The V gene end was trimmed by 6 bases and the J gene end by 8 bases; junction bases not matched to a gene: 9. The CDR3 loop reads CAISRTGGDEKLFF. The CDR3 DNA is TGTGCCATCAGCCGGACAGGCGGGGACGAAAAACTGTTTTTT.

The V gene is TRBV28, the J gene TRBJ1-6, with 10 positions matching TRBD1. The CDR3 has 14 amino acids. CDR1 and CDR2 (germline): MDHEN, SYDVKM. The V gene end was trimmed by 9 bases and the J gene end by 10 bases; junction bases not matched to a gene: 9. CDR3: CASTTGTGASPLHF. In nucleotides, the CDR3 is TGTGCCAGTACTACCGGGACAGGGGCATCACCCCTCCACTTT.

The chain couples TRBV6-5 to TRBJ2-3; 9 positions match TRBD1. The CDR3 length is 15 residues. The ends lost 6 bases at V and 5 bases at J; junction bases unmatched: 9. From germline, CDR1 is MNHEY and CDR2 SVGAGI. As DNA, the CDR3 is TGTGCCAGCAGGTACAGGGGGCTACAGGGAGATACGCAGTATTTT. It specifies CASRYRGLQGDTQYF.

In this sample, this clone turned up a few times. J is TRBJ1-4 and V is TRBV4-2; 7 nucleotides agree with TRBD1. Germline CDR1 and CDR2: LGHNA and YNFKEQ. This CDR3 has 16 residues. V lost 1 base and J lost 4; bases outside the gene matches: 6. The CDR3 sequence: CASSQAPGQLNEKLFF. The CDR3 nucleotides read TGTGCCAGCAGCCAAGCACCGGGACAGCTTAATGAAAAACTGTTTTTT.

J is TRBJ2-3 and V is TRBV19, with D tentatively TRBD2 (5 bases). The germline V gene has CDR1 LNHDA and CDR2 SQIVND (reference sequence). The CDR3 consists of 13 residues. Trimming pared 3 bases from V and 6 bases from J, leaving 10 bases between. The CDR3 DNA reads as TGTGCCAGTAGTATGGTAAGGGAGGATACGCAGTATTTT. Protein sequence: CASSMVREDTQYF.

The chain employs TRBV6-1 and TRBJ2-7; D not certain. Germline V gene lookup returns CDR1 MNHNS and CDR2 SASEGT. The CDR3 covers 16 residues. Trimming took off 3 bases at V and 3 bases at J, with 18 bases between the two ends. The CDR3 region has the DNA TGTGCCAGCAGTGAGGGCCGCTGGATGCCAAGCTACGAGCAGTACTTC. It encodes CASSEGRWMPSYEQYF.